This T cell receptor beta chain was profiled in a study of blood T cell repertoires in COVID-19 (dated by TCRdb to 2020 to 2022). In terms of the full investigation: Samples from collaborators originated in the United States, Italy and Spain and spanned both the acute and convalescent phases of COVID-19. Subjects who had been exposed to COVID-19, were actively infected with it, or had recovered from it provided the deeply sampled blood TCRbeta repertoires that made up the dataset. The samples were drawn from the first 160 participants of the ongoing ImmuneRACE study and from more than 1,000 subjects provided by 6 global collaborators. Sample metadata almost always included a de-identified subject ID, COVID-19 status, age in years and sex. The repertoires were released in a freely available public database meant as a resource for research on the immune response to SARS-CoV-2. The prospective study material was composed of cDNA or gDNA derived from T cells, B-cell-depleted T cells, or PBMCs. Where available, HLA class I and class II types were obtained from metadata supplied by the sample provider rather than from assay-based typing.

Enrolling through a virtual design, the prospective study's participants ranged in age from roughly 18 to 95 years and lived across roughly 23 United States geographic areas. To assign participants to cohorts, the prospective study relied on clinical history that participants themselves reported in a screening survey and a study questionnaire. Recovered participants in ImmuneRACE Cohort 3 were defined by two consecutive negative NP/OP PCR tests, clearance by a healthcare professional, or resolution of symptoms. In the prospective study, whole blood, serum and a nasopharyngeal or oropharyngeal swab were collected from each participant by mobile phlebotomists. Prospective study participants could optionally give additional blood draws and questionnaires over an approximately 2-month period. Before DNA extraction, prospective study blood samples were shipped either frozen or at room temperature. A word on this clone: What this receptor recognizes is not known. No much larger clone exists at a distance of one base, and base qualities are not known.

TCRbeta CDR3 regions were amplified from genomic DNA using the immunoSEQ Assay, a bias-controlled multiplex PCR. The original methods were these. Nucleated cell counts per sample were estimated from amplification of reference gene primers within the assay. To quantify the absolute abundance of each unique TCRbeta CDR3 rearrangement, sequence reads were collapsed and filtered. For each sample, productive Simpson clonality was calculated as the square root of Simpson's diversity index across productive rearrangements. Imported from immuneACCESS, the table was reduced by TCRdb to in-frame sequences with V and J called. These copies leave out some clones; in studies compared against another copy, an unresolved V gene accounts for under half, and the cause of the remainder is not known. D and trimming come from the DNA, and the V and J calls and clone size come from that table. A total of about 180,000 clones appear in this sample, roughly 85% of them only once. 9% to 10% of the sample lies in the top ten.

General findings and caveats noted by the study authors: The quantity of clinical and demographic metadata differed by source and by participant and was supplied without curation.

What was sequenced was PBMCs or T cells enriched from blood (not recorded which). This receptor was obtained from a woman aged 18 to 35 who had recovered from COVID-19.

The encoded CDR3 is CASSQDPSSYNSPLHF. The nucleotides are TGCGCCAGCAGCCAAGACCCTTCCTCCTATAATTCACCCCTCCACTTT. Recombination joined TRBV4-1 with TRBJ1-6, with no D gene named confidently. Counted from cysteine to phenylalanine, this CDR3 has 16 amino acids. This entry keeps only the CDR3 DNA: 48 bases, framed from base 1. V drops 0 bases and J drops 0 bases, leaving 6 bases in between. CDR1 MGHRA and CDR2 YSYEKL were looked up in the germline V gene.